The source of this TCR beta chain is a study of blood T cell repertoires in COVID-19. Across the study: Specimens from acute and convalescent COVID-19 originated in the United States, Italy and Spain. PBMCs, B-cell-depleted T cells, or T cells provided the cDNA or gDNA that made up the material.

Authors' analysis steps: Reference gene primer amplification yielded estimated nucleated cell counts. Profiled with immunoSEQ multiplex PCR; TCRdb holds only in-frame clones, not every one. Clone size and the V and J calls come from that table; the DNA yielded D and trimming. The table lists about 360,000 clones, around 86% of them singletons. The receptor comes from a human donor in a cohort sampled during active COVID-19. The specimen was peripheral blood.

The CDR3 sequence is CASRPGTGGSIGTDTQYF. CDR3 DNA: TGTGCCAGCAGGCCCGGGACAGGGGGATCTATAGGCACAGATACGCAGTATTTT. The gene calls are TRBV2 and TRBJ2-3; 11 positions match TRBD1. Germline V gene data show CDR1 as SNHLY and CDR2 as FYNNEI. V trimming: 6 bases; J trimming: 1 base; junction bases outside the gene matches: 12. The CDR3 covers 18 residues.